This T cell receptor beta chain was profiled in a study of graft-versus-host responses after intestinal transplantation. Turning to the study itself: Multivisceral, liver-intestinal, or isolated intestinal transplants were given to recipients. Each patient got anti-thymocyte globulin induction, then tacrolimus and steroids for around 3 years.

Note on this clone: Its antigen is undetermined.

This CDR3 has 15 amino acids. Researchers processed graft tissue to release intraepithelial and lamina propria lymphocytes. General study points: Within the allografts of patients who had graft-donor T cell macrochimerism, graft-versus-host to host-versus-graft clonal ratios were high. Analysis identified GvH clones in recipient marrow, with some appearing first in ileum or blood.

Clones were read by immunoSEQ multiplex PCR, and TCRdb kept only the in-frame ones, dropping some. The data contain roughly 36,000 clones, about 85% of them singletons. V is TRBV7-5 and J is TRBJ2-3; TRBD2, as called in the table, went unchecked against the DNA. TRBV7-5 is assigned pseudogene status. The source is a human patient who received an intestinal transplant, so some T cells may come from the graft donor. The material sequenced was ileum tissue, taken almost 210 days after intestinal transplant. CDR3: CARSLEIGRTDTQYF. CDR3 in DNA: TGTGCCAGAAGCTTAGAGATAGGGAGAACAGATACGCAGTATTTT.